Listed below are T cell receptor beta chains from one sample, sequenced in a study of radiotherapy plus CTLA-4 blockade in lung cancer. Repertoires were generated with immunoSEQ multiplex PCR, while TCRdb's copy carries only in-frame clones and drops some. The sample comprises about 90,000 clones, under 85% of which are singletons, and about 14% rests with the top ten. The sequencing used peripheral blood, collected from a patient treated with radiotherapy plus ipilimumab. All receptors derive from a human donor with non-small cell lung cancer that progressed on radiotherapy plus ipilimumab. The CDR3 runs from the conserved cysteine through the conserved F or W. D genes are given only for firm matches. Clone size appears in some rows only: once, few, many, or a class for an expanded clone.

TRBJ1-2 - TRBV25-1 - TGTGCCAGCAGTGGGAGGGGGTTCTATGGCTACACCTTC CASSGRGFYGYTF
TRBJ2-1 - TRBV5-1 - TGCGCCAGCAGCTTGAGGGGTAGTGAGCAGTTCTTC CASSLRGSEQFF
TRBJ1-2 TRBD1 TRBV7-3 - TGTGCGCGAACCCCCCTCCAAGAGACAGGGGGGGAAAACTATGGCTACACCTTC CARTPLQETGGENYGYTF
TRBJ1-3 - TRBV6-6 once TGTGCCAGCAGCTATGCTGGAAACACCATATATTTT CASSYAGNTIYF
TRBJ2-7 - TRBV7-8 - TGTGCCAGCAGCTTAGAATTTGGCTCCTACGAGCAGTACTTC CASSLEFGSYEQYF
TRBJ2-2 - TRBV11-3 - TGTGCCAGCGTCCTCGCCGGGGAGCTGTTTTTT CASVLAGELFF
TRBJ2-1 TRBD2 TRBV13 - TGTGCCAGCAGTCAGGGGACTAGCGGGACTTCTCTACTCTTC CASSQGTSGTSLLF
TRBJ2-2 TRBD2 TRBV5-1 few TGCGCCACCCAACGGGCGGGGGAAAACACCGGGGAGCTGTTTTTT CATQRAGENTGELFF
TRBJ2-7 TRBD1 TRBV27 - TGTGCCAGCAGTTATTTAGGTACAGGGGGATTTTACGAGCAGTACTTC CASSYLGTGGFYEQYF
TRBJ2-1 - TRBV30 - TGTGCCTGGAATGAATACAATGAGCAGTTCTTC CAWNEYNEQFF
TRBJ1-3 - TRBV7-2 - TGTGCCAGCAGCAACCAAGGAAACACCATATATTTT CASSNQGNTIYF
TRBJ1-5 TRBD1 TRBV18 - TGTGCCAGCTCACCATCGACAGGGGTTCAGCCCCAGCATTTT CASSPSTGVQPQHF
TRBJ2-2 - TRBV7-9 - TGTGCCAGCAGCTTAGCGAAGGCGACAGGCCTGAACACCGGGGAGCTGTTTTTT CASSLAKATGLNTGELFF
TRBJ1-2 - TRBV19 - TGTGCCAGTAGTACGGGTAACGCCCCCTTAGGCACCTTC CASSTGNAPLGTF
TRBJ2-5 TRBD2 TRBV4-1 - TGCGCCAGCAGCCAAGTCCCGACTAGCGGCTGGGAGACCCAGTACTTC CASSQVPTSGWETQYF
TRBJ2-7 TRBD2 TRBV6-5 few TGTGCCAGCAGTTTAAGCGGGAGGGTCTCCTACGAGCAGTACTTC CASSLSGRVSYEQYF
TRBJ2-1 TRBD1 TRBV10-3 - TGTGCCACCGGACAGGGGTGGAGGGAGCAGTTCTTC CATGQGWREQFF
TRBJ1-6 - TRBV9 - TGTGCCAGCAGCCAGGAGGTAGAGGGTTCACCCCTCCACTTT CASSQEVEGSPLHF
TRBJ1-5 TRBD1 TRBV19 - TGTGCCAGTAAGGGGGCCGCAGGTTCTTATAGCAATCAGCCCCAGCATTTT CASKGAAGSYSNQPQHF
TRBJ2-3 TRBD1 TRBV30 - TGTGCCTGGTCGCAGGGGGCTTGGGGAGATACGCAGTATTTT CAWSQGAWGDTQYF
TRBJ2-5 TRBD1 TRBV5-1 - TGCGCCAGCAGCTTGGCAGGGGGCGAACAAGAGACCCAGTACTTC CASSLAGGEQETQYF
TRBJ2-4 - TRBV5-1 - TGCGCCAGCAGCCCCGAATTTACGCAGGGTAATCAGTACTTC CASSPEFTQGNQYF
TRBJ1-1 - TRBV5-5 - TGTGCCAGCATGGGACTTCTATGGGACACTGAAGCTTTCTTT CASMGLLWDTEAFF
TRBJ1-3 - TRBV27 - TGTGCCAGCAGTCTCAGAGGGGGAAACACCATATATTTT CASSLRGGNTIYF
TRBJ1-2 - TRBV30 - TGTGCCTGGAGTGCCCAGGTACCCTATGGCTACACCTTC CAWSAQVPYGYTF
TRBJ1-1 TRBD1 TRBV7-2 - TGTGCCAGCAGCCCATGGGGACAGGCGGGAGAAGCTTTCTTT CASSPWGQAGEAFF
TRBJ2-5 - TRBV5-1 - TGCGCCAGCAGGGCCCAAGAGACCCAGTACTTC CASRAQETQYF
TRBJ1-1 - TRBV19 - TGTGCCAGTAGCCTAGGGGGGCAGAACACTGAAGCTTTCTTT CASSLGGQNTEAFF
TRBJ2-7 - TRBV5-6 - TGTGCCAGCAGCTCCCAGCGCGAGCAGTACTTC CASSSQREQYF
TRBJ1-5 TRBD1 TRBV27 - TGTGCCAGCAGTTTTACGGGCTTTGGGGGCAGGGGGCACCCTCAGCCCCAGCATTTT CASSFTGFGGRGHPQPQHF
TRBJ2-2 - TRBV12-5 - TGTGCTAGTGGGGGGGACACCGGGGAGCTGTTTTTT CASGGDTGELFF
TRBJ2-1 TRBD2 TRBV2 - TGTGCCAGCAGGTCTAGCGGGGGGGCCCATAATGAGCAGTTCTTC CASRSSGGAHNEQFF
TRBJ2-7 - TRBV7-2 - TGTGCCAGCAGCTTAGCGGGGGAGCAGTACTTC CASSLAGEQYF
TRBJ2-1 - TRBV7-3 - TGTGCCAGCAGCTTACGGGCTAGCGTCTCCTACAATGAGCAGTTCTTC CASSLRASVSYNEQFF
TRBJ1-4 TRBD1 TRBV27 once TGTGCCAGCAAGGTGGTCGGAATGACAGGGTATGAAAAACTGTTTTTT CASKVVGMTGYEKLFF
TRBJ1-6 - TRBV6-6 - TGTGCCAGCCGAAGCGCAGGGGTTGGGAATTCACCCCTCCACTTT CASRSAGVGNSPLHF
TRBJ2-7 - TRBV5-1 once TGCGCCAGCAGCTTGGAAGAGGAGCAGTACTTC CASSLEEEQYF